The TCR beta chain under discussion was sequenced for a study of beta chain features in type 1 diabetes. Study as a whole: Age, gender, cell numbers and subset yield matched between patients and controls. All samples combined gave around 98,000,000 sorted cells for examination. General study points: PCR might preferentially amplify shorter templates, equally in patients and controls.

As every portion of the isolated RNA was reverse transcribed, the sequencing read expressed TCRB transcripts. Data came from immunoSEQ multiplex PCR; TCRdb stores just in-frame clones and leaves some out. The table includes roughly 180,000 clones, 13% detected once. A word on this clone: Antigen: not known. Other DNA variants within this sample encode the same CDR3.

The authors sorted CD4+ naive, central memory, regulatory and stem cell-like memory cells via CD45RO/CCR7/CD25/CD127/CD95/CD27. What was sequenced was central memory CD4+ T cells from blood. This sequence originates from a woman between 18 and 29 years old in good health.

For the CDR3, the DNA is TGTGCCAGCAGTCCCAGGGGCGGCAGCTCCTACAATGAGCAGTTCTTC. As protein: CASSPRGGSSYNEQFF. The chain links TRBV7-2 to TRBJ2-1; maybe TRBD1 (6 bases). Trimming took off 6 bases at V and 0 bases at J, with 15 bases between the two ends. CDR3 length: 16 amino acids. CDR1 is SGHTA and CDR2 is FQGNSA in the germline V gene.